A selection of T cell receptor beta chains follows, all from one sample in a study of PD-1 blockade in classical Hodgkin lymphoma. Libraries were prepared by immunoSEQ multiplex PCR; TCRdb keeps only in-frame clonotypes and omits some of them. Of some 110,000 clones listed, around nine tenths are singletons. Sequencing was performed on peripheral blood mononuclear cells (PBMCs), taken before the fourth cycle of nivolumab. These receptors came from a human donor with classical Hodgkin lymphoma. The conserved cysteine and the conserved F or W are not part of the CDR3 here.

TRBV4-1,TRBJ2-7,ASSQDLGRAGEQY
TRBV29-1,TRBJ1-2,SVEAGVGGYT
TRBV15,TRBJ1-4,ATSRDRGGNEKLF
TRBV19,TRBJ1-2,ASSRRDSASYGYT
TRBV6-5,TRBJ2-3,ASSYGLQRNTDTQY
TRBV4-1,TRBJ1-2,ASSPPGELTGGNYGYT
TRBV28,TRBJ2-7,ASSVTGRTYEQY
TRBV27,TRBJ2-1,ASTQTSGRDEQF
TRBV29-1,TRBJ1-3,SVCTGGSGNTIY
TRBV6-4,TRBJ2-1,ASRGYYNEQF
TRBV6-5,TRBJ2-5,ATWGVKTQY
TRBV10-2,TRBJ2-7,ASCRQGAYEQY
TRBV30,TRBJ1-1,AWRVRTGANTEAF
TRBV19,TRBJ1-5,ASKDANQPQH
TRBV30,TRBJ1-3,AGVAGNTIY
TRBV11-2,TRBJ2-7,ASSLEATYEQY
TRBV7-9,TRBJ2-3,ASSRRDYPTQY
TRBV19,TRBJ2-2,ASSLAATGELF
TRBV6-6,TRBJ2-3,ASSPLTNTDTQY
TRBV18,TRBJ1-1,ASSPPYEAEAF
TRBV6-5,TRBJ1-1,ASSLGTMNTEAF
TRBV19,TRBJ2-5,ASSVGQGSQETQY
TRBV19,TRBJ2-5,ASSIGTTQETQY
TRBV7-9,TRBJ2-1,ASSLMAGADEQF
TRBV5-1,TRBJ2-7,ASSLGGTREQY
TRBV27,TRBJ2-2,ASNLQGTVTGELF
TRBV10-1,TRBJ1-1,ASSEGALGNTEAF
TRBV4-3,TRBJ2-4,ASSHTGGKAKNIQY
TRBV6-5,TRBJ2-7,ASSWDSTYEQY
TRBV7-9,TRBJ2-1,ASSPPGRVGLAKRDEQF
TRBV6-1,TRBJ1-4,ASSEGTNLSHEKLF
TRBV7-2,TRBJ2-1,ASSLDGSSYNEQF
TRBV27,TRBJ2-7,ASSSGVSWYEQY
TRBV9,TRBJ1-6,ASSADGLGSPLH
TRBV5-1,TRBJ2-3,ASSLGAGVTDTQY
TRBV7-2,TRBJ2-1,ASSLGSSGRALGYNEQF
TRBV7-2,TRBJ2-2,ASSQDRASTGELF
TRBV27,TRBJ2-7,ASKSLAGRSYEQY
TRBV7-2,TRBJ2-7,ASSLTSGTPTKVPY
TRBV11-3,TRBJ2-5,ASSLDSSQETQY
TRBV30,TRBJ1-2,ASRHLPDYGYT
TRBV6-1,TRBJ2-5,AARDGFVSGAQY
TRBV12-5,TRBJ1-4,ASGLERGLGEKLF
TRBV29-1,TRBJ2-1,SVAGTSGRATINEQF
TRBV29-1,TRBJ2-7,STRGAFGDEQY
TRBV5-1,TRBJ2-3,ASSLSPDSRTDTQY
TRBV7-2,TRBJ2-1,ASSATSGSFNEQF
TRBV5-1,TRBJ1-1,ASSLWGPNTEAF
TRBV19,TRBJ1-4,ASSIEQAGEKLF
TRBV19,TRBJ1-5,ASSQESLSNQPQH
TRBV27,TRBJ2-7,ASSSLAGTGPYEQY
TRBV30,TRBJ1-1,ASTGGNTEAF
TRBV30,TRBJ1-2,AWSEPRTGPIYT
TRBV29-1,TRBJ1-2,SVEAGGYGYTFYT